The sequence of this T cell receptor beta chain was determined in a study of cytomegalovirus exposure and HLA in healthy donors. In the case of this clone: Its antigen is unknown.

Trimming removed 1 base from V and 7 bases from J, with 16 bases in between. Looked up from germline, CDR1 is SGHRS and CDR2 is YFSETQ. This CDR3 has 15 amino acids. Study-level results: The classifier reportedly diagnosed cytomegalovirus status with high specificity and sensitivity. Through in vitro validation, a few CMV-associated chains were shown to be specific for CMV antigens.

PCR used 60 Vbeta primers and 13 Jbeta primers. In the original processing: Later, 80 million or so unique TCR beta chains were counted in an analysis, and approximately 10 million of them were shared. Repertoires were generated with immunoSEQ multiplex PCR, while TCRdb's copy carries only in-frame clones and drops some. That table furnishes V, J and clone size, whereas the DNA furnished D and trimming. The table lists roughly 170,000 clones, 77% of them singletons, with roughly 1.4% in the top ten. The clonotype was recovered from a woman between 25 and 40 years old in good health and CMV-seropositive. This chain joins TRBV5-1 and TRBJ2-3; tentative D call: TRBD2 (5 bases). Material for sequencing was PBMCs. CDR3 in amino acids: CASSLNTEVWYTQYF. CDR3 nucleotide sequence: TGCGCCAGCAGCTTGAACACGGAGGTCTGGTATACGCAGTATTTT. Complete variable domain (other parts from reference TRBV5-1 and TRBJ2-3): KAGVTQTPRYLIKTRGQQVTLSCSPISGHRSVSWYQQTPGQGLQFLFEYFSETQRNKGNFPGRFSGRQFSNSRSEMNVSTLELGDSALYLCASSLNTEVWYTQYFGPGTRLTVL.